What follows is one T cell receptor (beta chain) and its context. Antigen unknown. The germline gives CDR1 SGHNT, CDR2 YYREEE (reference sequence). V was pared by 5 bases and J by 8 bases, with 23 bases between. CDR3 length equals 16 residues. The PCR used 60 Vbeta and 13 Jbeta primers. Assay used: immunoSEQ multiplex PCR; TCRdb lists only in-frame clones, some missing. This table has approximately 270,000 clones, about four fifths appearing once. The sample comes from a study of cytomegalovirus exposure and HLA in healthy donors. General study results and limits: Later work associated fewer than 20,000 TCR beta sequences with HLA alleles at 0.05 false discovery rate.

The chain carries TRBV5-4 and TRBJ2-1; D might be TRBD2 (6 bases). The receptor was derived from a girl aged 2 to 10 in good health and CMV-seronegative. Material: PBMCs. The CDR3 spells CASRLATSSTADEQFF. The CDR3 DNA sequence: TGTGCCAGCAGACTTGCGACTAGTTCCACTGCAGATGAGCAGTTCTTC.